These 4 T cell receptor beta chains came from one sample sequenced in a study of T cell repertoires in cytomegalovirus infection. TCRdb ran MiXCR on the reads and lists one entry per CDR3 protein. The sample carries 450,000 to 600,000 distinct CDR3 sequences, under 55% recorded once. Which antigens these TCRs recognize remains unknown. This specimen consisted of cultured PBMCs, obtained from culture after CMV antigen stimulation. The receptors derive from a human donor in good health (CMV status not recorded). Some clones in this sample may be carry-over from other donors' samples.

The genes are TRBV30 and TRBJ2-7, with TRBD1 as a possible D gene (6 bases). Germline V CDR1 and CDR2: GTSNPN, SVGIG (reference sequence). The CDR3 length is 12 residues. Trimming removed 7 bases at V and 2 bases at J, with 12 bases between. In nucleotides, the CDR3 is TGTGCCTTCCTCGAGGGGGCCTACGAGCAGTACTTC. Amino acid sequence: CAFLEGAYEQYF. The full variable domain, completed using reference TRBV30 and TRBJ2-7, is SQTIHQWPATLVQPVGSPLSLECTVEGTSNPNLYWYRQAAGRGLQLLFYSVGIGQISSEVPQNLSASRPQDRQFILSSKKLLLSDSGFYLCAFLEGAYEQYFGPGTRLTVT.

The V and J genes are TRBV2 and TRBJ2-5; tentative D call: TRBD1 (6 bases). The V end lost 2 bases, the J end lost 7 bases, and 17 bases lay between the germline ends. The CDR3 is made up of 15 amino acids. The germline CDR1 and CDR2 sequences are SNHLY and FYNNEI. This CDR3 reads CASSESLRGWGTQYF. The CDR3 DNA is TGTGCCAGCAGTGAATCTCTCAGGGGCTGGGGGACCCAGTACTTC. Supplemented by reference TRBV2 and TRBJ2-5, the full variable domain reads EPEVTQTPSHQVTQMGQEVILRCVPISNHLYFYWYRQILGQKVEFLVSFYNNEISEKSEIFDDQFSVERPDGSNFTLKIRSTKLEDSAMYFCASSESLRGWGTQYFGPGTRLLVL.

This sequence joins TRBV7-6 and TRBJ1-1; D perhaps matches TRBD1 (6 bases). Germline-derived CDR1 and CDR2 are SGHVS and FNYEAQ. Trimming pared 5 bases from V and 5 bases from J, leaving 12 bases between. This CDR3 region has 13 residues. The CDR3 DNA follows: TGTGCCAGCAGCGACAGGACGGGAACTGAAGCTTTCTTT. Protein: CASSDRTGTEAFF.

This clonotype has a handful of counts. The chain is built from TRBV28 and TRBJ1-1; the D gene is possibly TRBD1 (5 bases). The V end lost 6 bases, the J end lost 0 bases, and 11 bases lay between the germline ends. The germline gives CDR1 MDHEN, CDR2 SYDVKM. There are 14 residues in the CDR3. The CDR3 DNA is TGTGCCAGCAGACAGGCCATAATGAACACTGAAGCTTTCTTT. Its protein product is CASRQAIMNTEAFF. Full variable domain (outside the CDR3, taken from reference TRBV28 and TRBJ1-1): DVKVTQSSRYLVKRTGEKVFLECVQDMDHENMFWYRQDPGLGLRLIYFSYDVKMKEKGDIPEGYSVSREKKERFSLILESASTNQTSMYLCASRQAIMNTEAFFGQGTRLTVV.